This T cell receptor (beta chain) was recovered during a study of blood T cell repertoires in COVID-19. Study-wide background: COVID-19 samples, acute and convalescent, were from the United States, Italy and Spain. T cells, B-cell-depleted T cells, or PBMCs supplied cDNA or gDNA.

In the authors' workflow: Amplification of reference gene primers was used by the study to estimate nucleated cell counts. Clones were read by immunoSEQ multiplex PCR, and TCRdb kept only the in-frame ones, dropping some. Clonal size and the V and J genes are those of that table, whereas D and trimming came from the DNA. The repertoire holds 140,000 or so clones, under 90% seen once, with over 8% in the top ten. Germline CDR1 and CDR2: SGHTA and FQGNSA. The CDR3 spans 15 residues. Trimming removed 5 bases at V and 2 bases at J, with 16 bases between. Sequencing used peripheral blood. This chain joins TRBV7-2 and TRBJ2-7; tentative D call: TRBD2 (7 bases). The source is a human donor in a cohort sampled during active COVID-19. The CDR3 bases are TGTGCCAGCAGCGGGGGGGGACAAAAAACCTACGAGCAGTACTTC. As protein: CASSGGGQKTYEQYF.